The entry below gives a single TCR beta chain sequence along with its context. This sample is part of a study of blood T cell repertoires in COVID-19. Study background: Acute-phase and convalescent COVID-19 samples originated in the United States, Italy and Spain. Nucleic acid was either cDNA or gDNA, and it came from T cells, B-cell-depleted T cells, or PBMCs.

V lost 5 bases, J lost 8 bases, and 12 bases lay in between. CDR1 SEHNR and CDR2 FQNEAQ come from the germline V gene (reference sequence). This CDR3 has 12 residues. In the authors' methods: How many nucleated cells were present was estimated from reference gene primer amplification. Sequencing used immunoSEQ multiplex PCR; TCRdb keeps in-frame clones, though not all of them. That table furnishes V, J and clone size, whereas the DNA furnished D and trimming. This sample carries 200,000 to 250,000 clones, 83% of them seen once, and the ten largest clones take less than 7.5%. Sample: peripheral blood. The origin of this receptor is a woman between 50 and 59 years old with acute or convalescent COVID-19. This chain links TRBV7-9 with TRBJ1-1; D gene unclear. The CDR3 coding sequence is TGTGCCAGCAGCCGCGAGACTTTAGAAGCTTTCTTT. It is translated as CASSRETLEAFF. The whole variable domain, filled in from reference TRBV7-9 and TRBJ1-1, reads DTGVSQNPRHKITKRGQNVTFRCDPISEHNRLYWYRQTLGQGPEFLTYFQNEAQLEKSRLLSDRFSAERPKGSFSTLEIQRTEQGDSAMYLCASSRETLEAFFGQGTRLTVV.